The entry that follows covers one TCR beta chain sequence. The antigen remains undetermined. The total RNA that was extracted per sample amounted to at least 5 micrograms. A second roughly 7 to 12 cycle PCR used barcoded and J-beta primers. Using its own MiXCR run on the 5' RACE reads, TCRdb lists one record per CDR3 protein. The sample lists 710,000 or so distinct CDR3 sequences, about a third occurring once. These data come from a study of blood T cells in healthy people across ages. Points from the study as a whole: The diversity estimates, figures obtained from one million T cells, were considered underestimates.

Germline-derived CDR1 and CDR2 are LGHDT and YNNKEL (reference sequence). Unmatched junction bases numbered 8, after V lost 4 bases and J lost 4 bases. The CDR3 is made up of 15 amino acids. Source material: blood. This sequence joins TRBV3-1 and TRBJ2-3; 7 nucleotides line up with TRBD2. The TCR comes from a woman over 75 in good health. This CDR3 is CASSLTWGGADTQYF. The CDR3 DNA follows: TGTGCCAGCAGCCTCACCTGGGGGGGTGCAGATACGCAGTATTTT.